Shown below are 3 T cell receptor beta chains from a single sample sequenced in a study of monozygotic twins with cystic fibrosis. Assay: immunoSEQ multiplex PCR; the TCRdb copy retains only in-frame clones and omits some. The profile shows roughly 30,000 clones, roughly 90% of them singletons. The sample consisted of blood. The receptors derive from a girl aged 2-15 years with cystic fibrosis.

The V gene is TRBV28, the J gene TRBJ1-2; TRBD1 is a possible D gene (5 bases). CDR1 and CDR2 from the germline V gene are MDHEN and SYDVKM. V gave up 3 bases and J gave up 4 bases, with 9 bases separating them. CDR3 size: 13 residues. Written as DNA, the CDR3 is TGTGCCAGCAGTTTCTCAGGGACCTATGGCTACACCTTC. Translating it yields CASSFSGTYGYTF.

This chain uses TRBV2 with TRBJ2-2, with D possibly being TRBD2 (6 bases). The V gene's germline CDR1 is SNHLY and CDR2 FYNNEI. The ends were cut back, 2 bases at V and 4 bases at J, with 8 bases in the middle. This CDR3 has 14 amino acids. The CDR3 reads CASSEWRGTGELFF. CDR3 in DNA: TGTGCCAGCAGTGAATGGCGGGGCACCGGGGAGCTGTTTTTT.

The chain has TRBV19 and TRBJ2-7; TRBD2 matches 13 bases. Germline V gene sequence: CDR1 LNHDA, CDR2 SQIVND (reference sequence). The CDR3 totals 15 residues. J lost 2 bases, V lost 10 bases, and 8 bases had no gene match. CDR3 nucleotide sequence: TGTGCCACCTCCCCGGGACTAGCGGGGCCCTACGAGCAGTACTTC. Its protein is CATSPGLAGPYEQYF.